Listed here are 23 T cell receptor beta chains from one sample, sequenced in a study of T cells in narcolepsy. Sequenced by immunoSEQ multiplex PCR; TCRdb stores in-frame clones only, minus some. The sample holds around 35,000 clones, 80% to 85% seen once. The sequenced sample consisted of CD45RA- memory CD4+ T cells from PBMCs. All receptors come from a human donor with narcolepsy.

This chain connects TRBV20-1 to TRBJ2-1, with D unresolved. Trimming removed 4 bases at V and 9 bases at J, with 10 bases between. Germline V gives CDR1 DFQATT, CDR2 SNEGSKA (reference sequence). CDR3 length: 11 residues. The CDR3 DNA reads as TGCAGTGCTACGTTAGCCGTTGAGCAGTTCTTC. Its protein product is CSATLAVEQFF.

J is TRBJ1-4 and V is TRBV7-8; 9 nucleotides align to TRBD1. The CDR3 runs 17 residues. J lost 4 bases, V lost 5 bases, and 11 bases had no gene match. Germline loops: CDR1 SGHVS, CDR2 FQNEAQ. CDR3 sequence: CASSPRQGGAGNEKLFF. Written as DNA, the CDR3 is TGTGCCAGCAGCCCACGACAGGGGGGAGCCGGTAATGAAAAACTGTTTTTT.

The CDR3: CATSRDSWTGAEQYF. CDR3 in DNA: TGTGCCACCAGCAGAGATTCATGGACAGGGGCCGAGCAGTACTTC. V usage is TRBV15 and J usage is TRBJ2-7; TRBD1 matches 9 bases. With V trimmed by 0 bases and J by 6 bases, 6 bases remained unmatched. Germline V gene data show CDR1 as LNHNV and CDR2 as YYDKDF (reference sequence). CDR3 length equals 15 residues. The complete variable domain, with remaining parts taken from reference TRBV15 and TRBJ2-7, reads DAMVIQNPRYQVTQFGKPVTLSCSQTLNHNVMYWYQQKSSQAPKLLFHYYDKDFNNEADTPDNFQSRRPNTSFCFLDIRSPGLGDTAMYLCATSRDSWTGAEQYFGPGTRLTVT.

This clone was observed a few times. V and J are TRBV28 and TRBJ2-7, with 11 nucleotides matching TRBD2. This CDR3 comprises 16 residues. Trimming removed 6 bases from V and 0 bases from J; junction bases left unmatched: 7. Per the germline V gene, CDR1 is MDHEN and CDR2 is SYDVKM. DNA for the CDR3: TGTGCCAGCAGACTAGCGGGAGCCCTGAGCTCCTACGAGCAGTACTTC. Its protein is CASRLAGALSSYEQYF.

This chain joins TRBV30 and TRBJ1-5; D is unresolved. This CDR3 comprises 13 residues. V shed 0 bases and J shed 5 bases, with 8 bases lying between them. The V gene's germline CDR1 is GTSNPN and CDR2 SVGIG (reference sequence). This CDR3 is CAWSVGDDQPQHF. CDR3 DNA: TGTGCCTGGAGTGTAGGTGATGATCAGCCCCAGCATTTT.

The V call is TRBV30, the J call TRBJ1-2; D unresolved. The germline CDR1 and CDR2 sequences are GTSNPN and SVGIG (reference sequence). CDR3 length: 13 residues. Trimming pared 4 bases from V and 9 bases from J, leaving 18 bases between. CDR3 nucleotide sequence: TGTGCCTGGACCGAAAGGACTGGGCATAGCTACACCTTC. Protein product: CAWTERTGHSYTF. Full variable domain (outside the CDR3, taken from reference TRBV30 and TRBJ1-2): SQTIHQWPATLVQPVGSPLSLECTVEGTSNPNLYWYRQAAGRGLQLLFYSVGIGQISSEVPQNLSASRPQDRQFILSSKKLLLSDSGFYLCAWTERTGHSYTFGSGTRLTVV.

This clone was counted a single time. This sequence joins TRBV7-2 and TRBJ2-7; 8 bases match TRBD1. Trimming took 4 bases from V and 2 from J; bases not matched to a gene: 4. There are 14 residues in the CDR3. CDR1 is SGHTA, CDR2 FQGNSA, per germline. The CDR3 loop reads CASSYGTGAYEQYF. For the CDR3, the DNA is TGTGCCAGCAGCTACGGGACAGGCGCCTACGAGCAGTACTTC. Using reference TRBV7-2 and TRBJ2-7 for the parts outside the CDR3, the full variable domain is GAGVSQSPSNKVTEKGKDVELRCDPISGHTALYWYRQSLGQGLEFLIYFQGNSAPDKSGLPSDRFSAERTGGSVSTLTIQRTQQEDSAVYLCASSYGTGAYEQYFGPGTRLTVT.

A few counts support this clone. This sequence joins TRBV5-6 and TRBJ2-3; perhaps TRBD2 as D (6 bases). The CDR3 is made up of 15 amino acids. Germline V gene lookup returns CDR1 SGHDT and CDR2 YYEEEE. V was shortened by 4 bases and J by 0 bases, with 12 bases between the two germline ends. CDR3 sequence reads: CASSPDAGSTDTQYF. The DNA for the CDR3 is TGTGCCAGCAGCCCGGACGCGGGGAGCACAGATACGCAGTATTTT. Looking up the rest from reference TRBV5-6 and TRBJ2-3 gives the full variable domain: DAGVTQSPTHLIKTRGQQVTLRCSPKSGHDTVSWYQQALGQGPQFIFQYYEEEERQRGNFPDRFSGHQFPNYSSELNVNALLLGDSALYLCASSPDAGSTDTQYFGPGTRLTVL.

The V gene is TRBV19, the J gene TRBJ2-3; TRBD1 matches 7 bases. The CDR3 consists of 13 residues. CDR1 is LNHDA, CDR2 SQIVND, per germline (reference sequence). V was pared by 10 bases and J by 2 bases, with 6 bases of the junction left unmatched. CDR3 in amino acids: CATLDRVTDTQYF. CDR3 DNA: TGTGCCACCCTCGACAGGGTCACAGATACGCAGTATTTT.

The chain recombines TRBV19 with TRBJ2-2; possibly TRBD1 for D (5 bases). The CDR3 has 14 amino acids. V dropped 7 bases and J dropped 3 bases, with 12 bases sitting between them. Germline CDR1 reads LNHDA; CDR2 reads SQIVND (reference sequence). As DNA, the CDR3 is TGTGCCAGTATACGGCAGGGATACACCGGGGAGCTGTTTTTT. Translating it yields CASIRQGYTGELFF.

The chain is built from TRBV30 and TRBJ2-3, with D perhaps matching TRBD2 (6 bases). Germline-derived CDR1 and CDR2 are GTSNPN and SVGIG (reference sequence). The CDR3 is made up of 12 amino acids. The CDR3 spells CAMGGGADTQYF. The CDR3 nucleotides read TGTGCAATGGGGGGTGGGGCAGATACGCAGTATTTT.

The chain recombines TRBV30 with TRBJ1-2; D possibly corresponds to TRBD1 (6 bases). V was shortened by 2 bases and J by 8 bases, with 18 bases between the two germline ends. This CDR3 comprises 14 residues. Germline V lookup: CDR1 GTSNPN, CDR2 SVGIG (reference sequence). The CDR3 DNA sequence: TGTGCCTGGAGTCCCGACAGGACTTCTCGCGGCTACACCTTC. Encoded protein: CAWSPDRTSRGYTF.

CDR3 coding DNA: TGTGCCAGCAGCGCCACCCCCGGAACTGAAGCTTTCTTT. Its translation: CASSATPGTEAFF. The J gene is TRBJ1-1, the V gene TRBV7-9, with D hard to call. The CDR3 extends over 13 amino acids. Per germline, CDR1 SEHNR and CDR2 FQNEAQ (reference sequence). V lost 5 bases, J lost 5 bases, and 12 bases lay in between.

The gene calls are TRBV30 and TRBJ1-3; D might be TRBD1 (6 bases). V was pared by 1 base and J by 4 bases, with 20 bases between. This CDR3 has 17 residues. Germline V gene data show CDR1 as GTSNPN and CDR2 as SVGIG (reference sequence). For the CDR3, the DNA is TGTGCCTGGAGTGCCCTCCTCGGTCGGGGGCGAGGAAACACCATATATTTT. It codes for CAWSALLGRGRGNTIYF.

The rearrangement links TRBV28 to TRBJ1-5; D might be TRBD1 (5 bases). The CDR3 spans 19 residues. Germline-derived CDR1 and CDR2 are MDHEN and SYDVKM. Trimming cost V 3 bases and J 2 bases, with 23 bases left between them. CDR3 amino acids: CASSFLGTRRDSGNQPQHF. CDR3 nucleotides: TGTGCCAGCAGTTTCCTTGGGACGAGGCGAGATTCTGGCAATCAGCCCCAGCATTTT.

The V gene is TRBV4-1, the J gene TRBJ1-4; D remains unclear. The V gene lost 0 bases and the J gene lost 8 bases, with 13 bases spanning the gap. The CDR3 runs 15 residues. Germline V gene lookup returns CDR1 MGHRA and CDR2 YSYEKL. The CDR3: CASSQEGSVGEKLFF. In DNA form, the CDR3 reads TGCGCCAGCAGCCAAGAGGGGTCAGTTGGGGAAAAACTGTTTTTT.

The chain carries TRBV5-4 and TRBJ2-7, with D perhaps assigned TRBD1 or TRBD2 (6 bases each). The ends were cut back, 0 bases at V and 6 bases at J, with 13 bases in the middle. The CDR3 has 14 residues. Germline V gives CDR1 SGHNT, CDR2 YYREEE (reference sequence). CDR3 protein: CASSLGGGPGEQYF. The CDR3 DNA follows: TGTGCCAGCAGCTTGGGTGGGGGGCCCGGCGAGCAGTACTTC.

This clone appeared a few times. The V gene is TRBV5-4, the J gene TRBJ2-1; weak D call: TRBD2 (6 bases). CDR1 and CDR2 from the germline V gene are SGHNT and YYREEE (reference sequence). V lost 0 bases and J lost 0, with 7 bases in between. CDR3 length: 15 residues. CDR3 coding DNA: TGTGCCAGCAGCTTGGGGAGGGTCTCCTACAATGAGCAGTTCTTC. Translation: CASSLGRVSYNEQFF. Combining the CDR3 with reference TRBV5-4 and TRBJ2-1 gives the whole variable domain ETGVTQSPTHLIKTRGQQVTLRCSSQSGHNTVSWYQQALGQGPQFIFQYYREEENGRGNFPPRFSGLQFPNYSSELNVNALELDDSALYLCASSLGRVSYNEQFFGPGTRLTVL.

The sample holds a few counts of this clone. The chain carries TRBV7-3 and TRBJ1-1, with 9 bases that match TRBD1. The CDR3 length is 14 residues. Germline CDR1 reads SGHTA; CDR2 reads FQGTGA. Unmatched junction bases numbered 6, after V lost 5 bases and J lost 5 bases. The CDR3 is CASSVGTGRTEAFF. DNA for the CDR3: TGTGCCAGCAGCGTCGGGACAGGGAGAACTGAAGCTTTCTTT.

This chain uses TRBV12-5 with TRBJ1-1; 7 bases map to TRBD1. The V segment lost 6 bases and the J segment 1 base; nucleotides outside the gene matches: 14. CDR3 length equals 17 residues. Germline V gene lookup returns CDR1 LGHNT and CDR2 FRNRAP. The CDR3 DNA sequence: TGTGCTAGTGGCTCCGCCGGGACAGCTCTATCGAACACTGAAGCTTTCTTT. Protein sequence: CASGSAGTALSNTEAFF.

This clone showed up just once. CDR3 loop: CASSLRTDPNYGYTF. CDR3 nucleotides: TGCGCCAGCAGCTTGAGGACAGATCCTAACTATGGCTACACCTTC. The chain carries TRBV5-1 and TRBJ1-2; TRBD1 is a possible D gene (6 bases). This CDR3 has 15 residues. The V gene lost 1 base and the J gene lost 0 bases, with 10 bases spanning the gap. CDR1 and CDR2 from the germline V gene are SGHRS and YFSETQ.

In nucleotides, the CDR3 is TGTGCCAGCAGCGTAGATAGGTGGAACACTGAAGCTTTCTTT. Its translation: CASSVDRWNTEAFF. The chain carries TRBV9 and TRBJ1-1; unclear D gene. Per germline, CDR1 SGDLS and CDR2 YYNGEE. This CDR3 has 14 residues. V gave up 0 bases and J gave up 1 base, with 7 bases separating them. The full variable domain, with the rest looked up from reference TRBV9 and TRBJ1-1, is DSGVTQTPKHLITATGQRVTLRCSPRSGDLSVYWYQQSLDQGLQFLIQYYNGEERAKGNILERFSAQQFPDLHSELNLSSLELGDSALYFCASSVDRWNTEAFFGQGTRLTVV.

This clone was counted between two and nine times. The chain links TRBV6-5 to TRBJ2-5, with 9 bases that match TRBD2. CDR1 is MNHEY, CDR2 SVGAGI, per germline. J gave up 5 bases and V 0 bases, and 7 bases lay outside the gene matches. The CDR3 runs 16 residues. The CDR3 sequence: CASSYSGQAGGETQYF. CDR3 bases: TGTGCCAGCAGTTACTCTGGACAGGCGGGGGGGGAGACCCAGTACTTC.